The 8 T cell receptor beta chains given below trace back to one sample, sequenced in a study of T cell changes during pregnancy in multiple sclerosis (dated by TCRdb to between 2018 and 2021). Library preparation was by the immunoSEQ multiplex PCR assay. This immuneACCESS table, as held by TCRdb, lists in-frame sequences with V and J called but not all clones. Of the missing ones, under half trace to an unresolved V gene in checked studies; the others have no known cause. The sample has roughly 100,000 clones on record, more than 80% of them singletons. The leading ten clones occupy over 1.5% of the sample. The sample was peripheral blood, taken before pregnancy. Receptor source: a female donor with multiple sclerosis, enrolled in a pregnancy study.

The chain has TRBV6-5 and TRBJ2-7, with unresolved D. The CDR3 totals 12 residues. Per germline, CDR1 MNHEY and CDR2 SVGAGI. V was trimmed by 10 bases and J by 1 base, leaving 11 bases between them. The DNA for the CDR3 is TGTGCCACCTCGCAGAATTCCTACGAGCAGTACTTC. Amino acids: CATSQNSYEQYF.

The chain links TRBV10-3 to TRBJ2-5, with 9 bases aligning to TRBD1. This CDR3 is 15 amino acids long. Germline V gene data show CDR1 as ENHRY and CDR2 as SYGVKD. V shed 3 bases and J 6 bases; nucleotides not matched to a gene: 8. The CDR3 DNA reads TGTGCCATCAGTGAAGAGGGACAGGGTAACAAGACCCAGTACTTC. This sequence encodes CAISEEGQGNKTQYF.

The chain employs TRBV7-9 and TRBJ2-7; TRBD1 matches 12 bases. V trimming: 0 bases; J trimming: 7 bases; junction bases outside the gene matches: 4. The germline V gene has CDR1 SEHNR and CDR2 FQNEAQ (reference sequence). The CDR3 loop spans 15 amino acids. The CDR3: CASSLAGTGGSEQYF. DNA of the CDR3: TGTGCCAGCAGCTTAGCCGGGACAGGGGGCTCTGAGCAGTACTTC. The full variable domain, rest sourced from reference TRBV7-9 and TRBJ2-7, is DTGVSQNPRHKITKRGQNVTFRCDPISEHNRLYWYRQTLGQGPEFLTYFQNEAQLEKSRLLSDRFSAERPKGSFSTLEIQRTEQGDSAMYLCASSLAGTGGSEQYFGPGTRLTVT.

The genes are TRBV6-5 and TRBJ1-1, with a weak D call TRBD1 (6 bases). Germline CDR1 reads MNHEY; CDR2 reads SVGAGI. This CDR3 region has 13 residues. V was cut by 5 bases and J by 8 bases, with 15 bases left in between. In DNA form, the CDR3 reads TGTGCCAGCAGTGCTGGCAGGGGCAGCGAAGCTTTCTTT. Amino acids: CASSAGRGSEAFF.

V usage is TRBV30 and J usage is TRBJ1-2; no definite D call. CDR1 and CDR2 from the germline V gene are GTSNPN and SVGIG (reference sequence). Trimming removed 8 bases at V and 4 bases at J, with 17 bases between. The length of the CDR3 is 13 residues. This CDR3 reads CAGKQQYGYGYTF. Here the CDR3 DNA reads TGTGCCGGAAAACAACAGTATGGCTATGGCTACACCTTC.

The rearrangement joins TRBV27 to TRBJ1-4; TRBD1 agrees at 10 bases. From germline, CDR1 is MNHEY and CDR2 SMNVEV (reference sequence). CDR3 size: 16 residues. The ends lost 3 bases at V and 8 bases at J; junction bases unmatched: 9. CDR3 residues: CASSLWAGTGVEKLFF. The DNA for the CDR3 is TGTGCCAGCAGTTTGTGGGCCGGGACAGGGGTAGAAAAACTGTTTTTT.

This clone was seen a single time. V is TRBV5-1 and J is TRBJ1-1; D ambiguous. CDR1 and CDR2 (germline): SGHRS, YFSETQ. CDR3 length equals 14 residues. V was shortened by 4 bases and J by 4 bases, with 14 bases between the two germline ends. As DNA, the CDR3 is TGCGCCAGCAGCCTGAGTGGGCAGGTCACTGAAGCTTTCTTT. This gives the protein CASSLSGQVTEAFF.

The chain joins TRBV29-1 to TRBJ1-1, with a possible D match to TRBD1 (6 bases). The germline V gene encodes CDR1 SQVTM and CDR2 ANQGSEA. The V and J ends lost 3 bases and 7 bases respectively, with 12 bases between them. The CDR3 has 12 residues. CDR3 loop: CSVDRTDLEAFF. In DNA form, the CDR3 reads TGCAGCGTTGATCGGACAGATCTTGAAGCTTTCTTT.